This T cell receptor beta chain came from a study of identical twins. V shed 5 bases and J shed 1 base, with 9 bases lying between them. CDR3 size: 13 residues. Germline V gene data show CDR1 as DFQATT and CDR2 as SNEGSKA (reference sequence). Study observations and caveats: Model-predicted out-of-frame TCR alpha sharing fell below observed values in monozygotic twins. Insertions ran lower in abundant cord blood beta clonotypes, though not in memory repertoires. Out-of-frame alpha sequences shared by twins were enriched for low generation probability.

A single record per CDR3 protein comes from TCRdb applying MiXCR to the 5' RACE reads. The profile shows hundreds of thousands of distinct CDR3 sequences, 15% to 20% of them singletons. Concerning this clonotype: Its antigen remains unknown.

These data were also filed under a second study, of T cells expressing NK-cell markers. This second report adds: Sorted CD3+CD56-NKG2C+, CD3+CD56+NKG2C+ and CD3+CD56+NKG2C- T cells supplied the TCR beta repertoires.

The sequencing sample was made of PBMCs. The chain carries TRBV20-1 and TRBJ1-3; D unclear. This clonotype was obtained from a woman between 18 and 29 years old in good health. The CDR3 sequence: CSAVAGSGNTIYF. The CDR3 nucleotides are TGCAGTGCTGTGGCAGGTTCTGGAAACACCATATATTTT.